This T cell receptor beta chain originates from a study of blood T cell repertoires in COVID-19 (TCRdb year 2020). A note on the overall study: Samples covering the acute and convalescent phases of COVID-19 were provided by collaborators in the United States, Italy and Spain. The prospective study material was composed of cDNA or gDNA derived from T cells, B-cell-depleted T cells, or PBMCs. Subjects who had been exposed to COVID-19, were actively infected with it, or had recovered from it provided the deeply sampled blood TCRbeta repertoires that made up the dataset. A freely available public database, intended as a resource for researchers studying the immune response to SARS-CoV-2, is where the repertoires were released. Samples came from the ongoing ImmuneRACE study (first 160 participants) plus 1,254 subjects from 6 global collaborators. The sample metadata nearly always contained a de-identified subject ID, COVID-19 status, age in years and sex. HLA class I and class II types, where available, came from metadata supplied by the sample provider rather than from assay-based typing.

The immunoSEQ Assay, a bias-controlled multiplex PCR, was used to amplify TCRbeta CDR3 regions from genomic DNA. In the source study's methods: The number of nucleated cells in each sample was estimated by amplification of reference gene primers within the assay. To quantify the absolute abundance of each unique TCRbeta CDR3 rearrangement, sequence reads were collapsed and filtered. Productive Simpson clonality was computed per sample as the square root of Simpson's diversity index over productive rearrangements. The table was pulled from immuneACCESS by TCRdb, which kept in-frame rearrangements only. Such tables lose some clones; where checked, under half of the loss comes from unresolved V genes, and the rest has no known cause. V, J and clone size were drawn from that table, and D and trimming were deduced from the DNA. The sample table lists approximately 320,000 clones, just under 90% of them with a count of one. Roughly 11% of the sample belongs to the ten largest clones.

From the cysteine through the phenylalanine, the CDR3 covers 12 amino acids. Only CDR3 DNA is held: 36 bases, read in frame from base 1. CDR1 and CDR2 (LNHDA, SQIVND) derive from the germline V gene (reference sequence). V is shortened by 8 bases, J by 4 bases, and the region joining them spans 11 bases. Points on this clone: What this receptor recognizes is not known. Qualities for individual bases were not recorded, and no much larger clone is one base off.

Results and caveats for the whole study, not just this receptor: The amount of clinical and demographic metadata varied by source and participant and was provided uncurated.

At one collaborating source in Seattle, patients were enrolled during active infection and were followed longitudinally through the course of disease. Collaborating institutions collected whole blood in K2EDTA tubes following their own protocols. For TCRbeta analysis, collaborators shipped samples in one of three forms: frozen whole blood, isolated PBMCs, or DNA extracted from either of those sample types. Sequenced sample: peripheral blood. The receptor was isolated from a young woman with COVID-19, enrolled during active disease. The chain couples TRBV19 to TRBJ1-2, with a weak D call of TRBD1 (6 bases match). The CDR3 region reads CASGTGIYGYTF. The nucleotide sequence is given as TGTGCCAGTGGTACAGGGATCTATGGCTACACCTTC.